This passage covers 12 T cell receptor beta chains from one sample sequenced in a study of human T cells and chemical hapten exposure. Time point of the sample: patch test 3, about 24 weeks after DPC sensitization. As for treatment: therapeutic diphenylcyclopropenone sensitization with weekly scalp DPC. TCRdb called the RACE reads again in MiXCR, with one record for every CDR3 protein. The sample yields some 180,000 distinct CDR3 sequences, around 25% seen once. The material was whole blood, obtained in connection with sensitization to the hapten diphenylcyclopropenone (DPC). These receptors were collected from a woman aged 40 to 50 with alopecia areata. Some clones in this sample may be carry-over from other donors' samples.

This clonotype has just a few counts. V and J are TRBV29-1 and TRBJ2-1; the D gene could be TRBD1 or TRBD2 (5 bases each). The V gene's germline CDR1 is SQVTM and CDR2 ANQGSEA. The CDR3 extends over 13 amino acids. Trimming removed 4 bases at V and 6 bases at J, with 13 bases between. This CDR3 reads CSVGGTLPNEQFF. In nucleotides, the CDR3 is TGCAGCGTTGGGGGGACCCTACCCAATGAGCAGTTCTTC.

The chain links TRBV7-9 to TRBJ2-7; 8 nucleotides align to TRBD2. J was trimmed by 0 bases and V by 5 bases; bases with no gene match: 9. Germline CDR1 and CDR2: SEHNR and FQNEAQ (reference sequence). The CDR3 length is 16 residues. The CDR3: CASSPRIAGSSYEQYF. The CDR3 nucleotides are TGTGCCAGCAGCCCCCGGATAGCGGGATCCTCCTACGAGCAGTACTTC.

This clonotype was recorded a few times. J is TRBJ2-3 and V is TRBV6-5, with no clear D. Trimming stripped 6 bases from V and 8 bases from J, with 12 bases between. Germline CDR1 reads MNHEY; CDR2 reads SVGAGI. The length of the CDR3 is 12 residues. Here the CDR3 DNA reads TGTGCCAGCAGGTCCGCCTTGGGTACGCAGTATTTT. Its translation is CASRSALGTQYF.

This clonotype was recorded a few times. The chain carries TRBV7-9 and TRBJ2-6; D not resolved. The CDR3 is made up of 15 amino acids. CDR1 and CDR2 (germline): SEHNR, FQNEAQ (reference sequence). V lost 1 base and J 0 bases, leaving 4 bases between the germline ends. CDR3 sequence (DNA): TGTGCCAGCAGCTTAGTAGCCTCTGGGGCCAACGTCCTGACTTTC. Its protein is CASSLVASGANVLTF.

The sample holds a few counts of this clonotype. This chain uses TRBV5-1 with TRBJ2-5; 10 bases agree with TRBD2. J lost 4 bases, V lost 4 bases, and 10 bases had no gene match. The germline V gene has CDR1 SGHRS and CDR2 YFSETQ. The CDR3 extends over 16 amino acids. CDR3 amino acids: CASSRRSGRAGETQYF. As DNA, the CDR3 is TGCGCCAGCAGCCGACGCAGCGGGAGGGCCGGAGAGACCCAGTACTTC. The full variable domain, rest sourced from reference TRBV5-1 and TRBJ2-5, is KAGVTQTPRYLIKTRGQQVTLSCSPISGHRSVSWYQQTPGQGLQFLFEYFSETQRNKGNFPGRFSGRQFSNSRSEMNVSTLELGDSALYLCASSRRSGRAGETQYFGPGTRLLVL.

This clonotype was observed many times. V is TRBV10-3 and J is TRBJ2-1; maybe TRBD2 (5 bases). Germline values: CDR1 ENHRY, CDR2 SYGVKD. There are 15 residues in the CDR3. The ends were cut back, 7 bases at V and 5 bases at J, with 18 bases in the middle. The CDR3 nucleotides are TGTGCCATCAAGAGAACGGGGTCCCTCCACAATGAGCAGTTCTTC. This gives the protein CAIKRTGSLHNEQFF.

This clonotype showed up just a few times. The chain couples TRBV28 to TRBJ2-5, with 9 bases matching TRBD2. V trimming: 7 bases; J trimming: 4 bases; junction bases outside the gene matches: 10. The CDR3 is made up of 15 amino acids. In germline, CDR1 is MDHEN, CDR2 SYDVKM. Written as DNA, the CDR3 is TGTGCCAGCAATTCTATGGCTAGCGGGACAGAGACCCAGTACTTC. Residues: CASNSMASGTETQYF.

In its sample, this clonotype was seen a few times. The chain is built from TRBV6-5 and TRBJ1-1; D might be TRBD1 (5 bases). Germline V gene sequence: CDR1 MNHEY, CDR2 SVGAGI. Trimming left V 3 bases short and J 0 bases short, with 8 bases between. This CDR3 has 14 amino acids. The CDR3 DNA reads TGTGCCAGCAGTTATCCAGGGATGAACACTGAAGCTTTCTTT. It encodes CASSYPGMNTEAFF.

The chain employs TRBV29-1 and TRBJ2-7; D is unclear. Germline-derived CDR1 and CDR2 are SQVTM and ANQGSEA. Trimming stripped 3 bases from V and 2 bases from J, with 8 bases between. The CDR3 totals 12 residues. CDR3 region: CSVDEGPYEQYF. CDR3 bases: TGCAGCGTTGATGAAGGCCCCTACGAGCAGTACTTC.

The CDR3 protein is CASSRLSTDTQYF. The DNA for the CDR3 is TGTGCCAGCAGCCGACTAAGCACAGATACGCAGTATTTT. The rearrangement joins TRBV2 to TRBJ2-3; D is possibly TRBD2 (5 bases). Trimming stripped 6 bases from V and 0 bases from J, with 7 bases between. The CDR3 runs to 13 residues. Germline V gene data show CDR1 as SNHLY and CDR2 as FYNNEI.

The gene calls are TRBV19 and TRBJ2-7; TRBD1 matches 8 bases. Germline CDR1 reads LNHDA; CDR2 reads SQIVND (reference sequence). The CDR3 runs 15 residues. J lost 1 base, V lost 5 bases, and 7 bases had no gene match. The CDR3, as DNA: TGTGCCAGTAGTGCGCCCGGGACAGGATCCTACGAGCAGTACTTC. It yields the protein CASSAPGTGSYEQYF.

V is TRBV20-1 and J is TRBJ2-6; 9 bases are shared with TRBD1. There are 15 residues in the CDR3. Germline V gene sequence: CDR1 DFQATT, CDR2 SNEGSKA (reference sequence). J gave up 11 bases and V 0 bases, and 8 bases lay outside the gene matches. The CDR3 bases are TGCAGTGCTAGAGAAATCGGGACAGGGTCACACGTCCTGACTTTC. Protein: CSAREIGTGSHVLTF.